This T cell receptor beta chain was identified in a study of blood T cell repertoires in COVID-19. Study-wide background: The United States, Italy and Spain supplied acute and convalescent COVID-19 samples. PBMCs, B-cell-depleted T cells, or T cells provided the cDNA or gDNA that made up the material.

Original analysis: From reference gene primer amplification, estimates of nucleated cell counts were derived. Assay used: immunoSEQ multiplex PCR; TCRdb lists only in-frame clones, some missing. D and trimming come from the DNA, and the V and J calls and clone size come from that table. Here the sample spans about 480,000 clones, approximately 90% being singletons. After removal of 4 bases from V and 6 bases from J, the junction contained 2 bases not matched to a gene. The CDR3 covers 13 residues. CDR1 and CDR2 from the germline V gene are SGHRS and YFSETQ. The receptor was isolated from a woman aged 25 to 39 with acute or convalescent COVID-19. The J gene is TRBJ1-4, the V gene TRBV5-1, with TRBD1 matching 8 bases. Sequencing was done on a sample of peripheral blood. CDR3 in amino acids: CASSVTGDEKLFF. The CDR3 nucleotides are TGCGCCAGCAGCGTGACAGGGGATGAAAAACTGTTTTTT.